The 19 T cell receptor beta chains given below trace back to one sample, sequenced in a study of T cells in women clearing cervical HPV infection listed by TCRdb under 2018. Libraries were built with the immunoSEQ multiplex PCR assay. TCRdb limited this immuneACCESS table to in-frame rearrangements with V and J called. A share of clones is missing; checked studies link under half to unresolved V genes, and the rest is unexplained. This sample's table has entries for about 46,000 clones. Roughly a third of the sample comes from the top ten. Sequences were obtained from blood buffy coat. The origin of the receptors is a woman between 18 and 70 years old with a cervical HPV16 infection that either progressed to CIN3+ or cleared (not recorded which).

Concerning this clone itself: Read coverage stops 3 residues before the CDR3 terminus; the germline J gene supplies the remainder. This rearrangement joins TRBV20-1 to TRBJ2-5; TRBD2 matches 8 bases. V trimming: 3 bases; J trimming: 5 bases; junction bases outside the gene matches: 5. CDR3 length equals 13 residues. The V gene's germline CDR1 is DFQATT and CDR2 SNEGSKA (reference sequence). CDR3 residues: CSARGSGIETQYF. The sequenced CDR3 bases are TGCAGTGCTAGGGGTAGCGGGATTGAGACC.

Turning to this clone: The sequence runs out 3 residues before the end of the CDR3; the remainder is reconstructed from the germline J gene. The V gene is TRBV19, the J gene TRBJ1-5; D not certain. Per germline, CDR1 LNHDA and CDR2 SQIVND (reference sequence). There are 17 residues in the CDR3. V was shortened by 7 bases and J by 5 bases, with 24 bases between the two germline ends. CDR3 DNA (partial): TGTGCCAGTATTGAGGTAGGGAAGGCGGGCCCCTATCAGCCC. Its protein product is CASIEVGKAGPYQP. The whole CDR3 region reads CASIEVGKAGPYQPQHF.

In regard to this clone: The read finishes 3 residues shy of the CDR3 end, and the germline J gene is used to complete it. The gene calls are TRBV19 and TRBJ1-1; the match to TRBD1 covers 12 bases. J lost 5 bases, V lost 5 bases, and 3 bases had no gene match. The CDR3 is 14 residues long. The germline V gene encodes CDR1 LNHDA and CDR2 SQIVND (reference sequence). The CDR3 reads CASSGDRGRTEAFF. The sequenced CDR3 bases are TGTGCCAGTAGTGGGGACAGGGGGCGAACTGAA.

As to this clone: The read finishes 3 residues shy of the CDR3 end, and the germline J gene is used to complete it. The chain joins TRBV11-3 to TRBJ1-2, with D perhaps matching TRBD1 (6 bases). CDR1 and CDR2 (germline): SGHNT, YENEEA. The CDR3 totals 13 residues. Partial CDR3 DNA: TGTGCCAGCAGCCCAGGGACATCCCAGGGC. It encodes CASSPGTSQG. The full CDR3 protein reads CASSPGTSQGYTF.

About this clone itself: Sequencing ends 3 residues short of the CDR3 end; the germline J gene provides the rest. The J gene is TRBJ2-7, the V gene TRBV7-2; D not certain. This CDR3 has 13 residues. Germline V gives CDR1 SGHTA, CDR2 FQGNSA. Deletions cut 5 bases from V and 5 bases from J, with 13 bases between. The sequenced CDR3 bases are TGTGCCAGCAGCGGGCGTCCAAGGGACGAG. The encoded protein is CASSGRPRDE. The entire CDR3 protein reads CASSGRPRDEQYF.

Comments on this clone: The read comes to an end 3 residues before the CDR3 does, leaving the germline J gene to fill in the end. The J gene is TRBJ2-2, the V gene TRBV14, with 7 positions matching TRBD1. Germline-derived CDR1 and CDR2 are SGHDN and FVKESK. The CDR3 contains 15 residues. Incomplete CDR3 DNA: TGTGCCAGCAGCCAAGAAGAGACAGGGTCCCCACCG. Protein product: CASSQEETGSPP. The full CDR3 protein reads CASSQEETGSPPLFF.

In regard to this clone: The CDR3 is cut off 3 residues early in the read; its end comes from the germline J gene. The chain carries TRBV30 and TRBJ1-1, with 10 bases lining up with TRBD1. CDR3 length equals 13 residues. Per germline, CDR1 GTSNPN and CDR2 SVGIG (reference sequence). Unmatched junction bases numbered 6, after V lost 4 bases and J lost 7 bases. CDR3 DNA, as far as it was read: TGTGCCTGGATGGGGACAGGGGAGATTGAA. Residues: CAWMGTGEIE. The complete CDR3 protein is CAWMGTGEIEAFF.

Comments on this clone: The read halts 3 residues ahead of the CDR3 end, with the missing end drawn from the germline J gene. The rearrangement links TRBV18 to TRBJ2-3; D call uncertain. Germline CDR1 and CDR2: KGHSH and LQKENI. There are 13 residues in the CDR3. The CDR3 DNA, read in part, is TGTGCCAGCTCACCAAAGGGCCAAGAGACG. Translated, it gives CASSPKGQET. The entire CDR3 is CASSPKGQETQYF.

As for this clone: The CDR3 end falls 3 residues outside the read, so it is completed with the germline J gene. The chain combines TRBV7-3 with TRBJ2-3, with 7 bases aligning to TRBD2. This CDR3 has 14 amino acids. The germline V gene encodes CDR1 SGHTA and CDR2 FQGTGA. CDR3 DNA, as far as it was read: TGTGCCAGCAGCCTCTTGGGTGGGGGGGAGACG. It is translated as CASSLLGGGET. The CDR3 as a whole reads CASSLLGGGETQYF.

Turning to this clone: With the read ending 3 residues before the CDR3 end, the germline J gene is used to fill in that end. This rearrangement joins TRBV7-9 to TRBJ2-7; the D gene is possibly TRBD2 (5 bases). The CDR3 has 13 amino acids. Trimming removed 1 base at V and 3 bases at J, with 7 bases between. Germline-derived CDR1 and CDR2 are SEHNR and FQNEAQ (reference sequence). The covered CDR3 bases are TGTGCCAGCAGCTTAGGGACTCTCTACGAG. Translated: CASSLGTLYE. The whole CDR3 sequence reads CASSLGTLYEQYF.

Remarks on this clone: The CDR3 is cut off 3 residues early in the read; its end comes from the germline J gene. The chain combines TRBV2 with TRBJ2-5, with TRBD1 as a possible D gene (6 bases). Per germline, CDR1 SNHLY and CDR2 FYNNEI. V was pared by 6 bases and J by 1 base, with 15 bases between. The CDR3 loop spans 15 amino acids. The DNA read from the CDR3 is TGTGCCAGCAGCCTACAGGGTGGCCCCCAAGAGACC. Its translation is CASSLQGGPQET. The full CDR3 is CASSLQGGPQETQYF. Based on the CDR3 plus reference TRBV2 and TRBJ2-5, the full variable domain is EPEVTQTPSHQVTQMGQEVILRCVPISNHLYFYWYRQILGQKVEFLVSFYNNEISEKSEIFDDQFSVERPDGSNFTLKIRSTKLEDSAMYFCASSLQGGPQETQYFGPGTRLLVL.

About this clone: The CDR3 is cut off 3 residues early in the read; its end comes from the germline J gene. The chain combines TRBV29-1 with TRBJ2-5; no clear D. Germline V lookup: CDR1 SQVTM, CDR2 ANQGSEA. This CDR3 region has 11 residues. Trimming shortened V by 4 bases and J by 2 bases, and 5 bases separated the two germline ends. The CDR3 loop reads CSVGQQETQYF. CDR3 DNA (partial): TGCAGCGTTGGTCAGCAAGAGACC.

Remarks on this clone: The CDR3 end falls 3 residues outside the read, so it is completed with the germline J gene. The chain carries TRBV19 and TRBJ1-4; unclear D gene. Germline CDR1 reads LNHDA; CDR2 reads SQIVND (reference sequence). Deletions cut 0 bases from V and 8 bases from J, with 22 bases between. The CDR3 runs to 18 residues. The part of the CDR3 DNA that was read is TGTGCCAGTAGTATAGATTTTTTTGGGCTCGGCGCTCAGGAAAAA. As protein: CASSIDFFGLGAQEK. The whole CDR3 protein is CASSIDFFGLGAQEKLFF.

The CDR3 sequence is CASSLRLAAETQYF. The DNA read from the CDR3 is TGTGCCAGCAGCCTTCGACTAGCGGCAGAGACC. The V and J genes are TRBV7-9 and TRBJ2-5; 9 bases agree with TRBD2. The observed sequence ends 3 residues before the CDR3 terminus, with the missing tail filled in from the germline J gene. Germline loops: CDR1 SEHNR, CDR2 FQNEAQ (reference sequence). The CDR3 runs 14 residues. V shed 5 bases, J shed 4 bases, and the junction held 5 bases outside the gene matches.

Comments on this clone: The read ends 3 residues shy of where the CDR3 ends; the end is completed using the germline J gene. This chain joins TRBV5-1 and TRBJ2-1; the match to TRBD2 covers 11 bases. The germline V gene encodes CDR1 SGHRS and CDR2 YFSETQ. V gave up 4 bases and J gave up 4 bases; unmatched junction bases: 4. The CDR3 covers 15 residues. The sequenced CDR3 bases are TGCGCCAGCAGCCCGGGACTAGCGGATTACAATGAG. Translated, it gives CASSPGLADYNE. The whole CDR3 protein is CASSPGLADYNEQFF.

About this clone: The missing CDR3 end, 3 residues past where the read stops, is filled in from the germline J gene. This chain joins TRBV11-2 and TRBJ2-2; D gene ambiguous. This CDR3 region has 15 residues. Germline V CDR1 and CDR2: SGHAT, FQNNGV. The V end was cut by 5 bases, the J end by 2 bases, with 12 bases between. The covered CDR3 bases are TGTGCCAGCAGCGTGCTGACTTTAAACACCGGGGAG. Its protein product is CASSVLTLNTGE. The CDR3 in full is CASSVLTLNTGELFF.

The sequenced CDR3 bases are TGTGCCTGGAGTGTCGCGGACATATCGCTCTATGGC. Translating it yields CAWSVADISLYG. The whole CDR3 sequence is CAWSVADISLYGYTF. The chain employs TRBV30 and TRBJ1-2; tentatively, D is TRBD1 (5 bases). The read gets to within 3 residues of the CDR3 end, and the germline J gene fills in the rest. The germline V gene has CDR1 GTSNPN and CDR2 SVGIG (reference sequence). The CDR3 loop spans 15 amino acids. The V gene lost 0 bases and the J gene lost 4 bases, with 15 bases spanning the gap.

Note on this clone: The sequence runs out 3 residues before the end of the CDR3; the remainder is reconstructed from the germline J gene. This chain connects TRBV23-1 to TRBJ2-3; TRBD2 matches 14 bases. TRBV23-1 is an ORF for which the function is uncertain. The CDR3 length is 17 residues. The CDR3 sequence is CASSQPKTSGGAKTQYF. The sequenced CDR3 bases are TGCGCCAGCAGTCAACCTAAGACTAGCGGGGGGGCAAAGACG.

To note about this clone: Coverage ceases 3 residues before the CDR3 finishes, and the germline J gene fills in the end. The chain employs TRBV7-8 and TRBJ2-7; 7 bases fit TRBD1. Trimming removed 6 bases from V and 3 bases from J; junction bases left unmatched: 5. The germline V gene encodes CDR1 SGHVS and CDR2 FQNEAQ. The CDR3 contains 13 residues. CDR3 protein: CASRGGPYYEQYF. The covered CDR3 bases are TGTGCCAGCAGAGGGGGCCCTTACTACGAG.